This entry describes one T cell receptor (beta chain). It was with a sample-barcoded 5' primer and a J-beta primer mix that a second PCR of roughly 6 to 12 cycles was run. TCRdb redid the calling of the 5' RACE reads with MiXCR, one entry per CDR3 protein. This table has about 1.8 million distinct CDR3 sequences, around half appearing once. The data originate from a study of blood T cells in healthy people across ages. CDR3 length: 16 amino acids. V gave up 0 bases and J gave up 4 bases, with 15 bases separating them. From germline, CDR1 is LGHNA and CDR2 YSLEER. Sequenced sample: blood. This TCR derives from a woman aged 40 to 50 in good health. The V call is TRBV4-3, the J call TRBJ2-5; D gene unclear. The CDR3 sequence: CASSQDMARTGETQYF. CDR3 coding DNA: TGCGCCAGCAGCCAAGATATGGCAAGGACGGGAGAGACCCAGTACTTC.